This entry concerns a single T cell receptor (beta chain). This specimen belongs to a study of T cells after yellow fever vaccination. The CDR3 is 17 residues long. Trimming pared 2 bases from V and 1 base from J, leaving 15 bases between. CDR1 and CDR2 from the germline V gene are LGHDT and YNNKEL (reference sequence). Template switching with 5'RACE generated the TCR cDNA and added a universal primer site and UMIs. TCRdb redid the calling of the 5' RACE reads with MiXCR, one entry per CDR3 protein. The sample records hundreds of thousands of distinct CDR3 sequences, around 12% being singletons. The input for sequencing was PBMCs, taken on the day of the yellow fever booster vaccination. The rearrangement links TRBV3-1 to TRBJ2-1; D might be TRBD1 or TRBD2, each matching 5 bases. The clonotype originates from a man aged 25 to 45 who received the YFV17D yellow fever vaccine. This CDR3 is CASSQLEGRNSYNEQFF. The CDR3 DNA is TGTGCCAGCAGCCAATTAGAGGGGAGAAATTCCTACAATGAGCAGTTCTTC.